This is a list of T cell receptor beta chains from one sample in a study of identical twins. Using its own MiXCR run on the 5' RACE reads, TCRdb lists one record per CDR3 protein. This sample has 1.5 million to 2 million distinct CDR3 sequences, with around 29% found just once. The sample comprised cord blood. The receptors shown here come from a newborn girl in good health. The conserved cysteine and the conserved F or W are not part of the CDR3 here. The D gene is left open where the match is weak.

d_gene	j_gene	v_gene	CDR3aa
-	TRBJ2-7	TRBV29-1	SVEGRSVYEQY
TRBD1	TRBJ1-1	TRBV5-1	ASSPDRPNTEAF
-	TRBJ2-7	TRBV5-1	ASSLRPDNTYEQY
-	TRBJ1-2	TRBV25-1	ASSSTGKSPGYGYT
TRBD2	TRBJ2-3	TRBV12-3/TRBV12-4	ASSVAGEFPDTQY
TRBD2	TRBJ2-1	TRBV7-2	ASSLDASGRWYEQF
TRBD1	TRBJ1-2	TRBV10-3	AIRGDSIYGYT
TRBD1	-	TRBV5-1	ASSLSGTGDEQY
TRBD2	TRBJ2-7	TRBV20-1	SASVVAGSYNEQY
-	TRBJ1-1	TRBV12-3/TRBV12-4	ASSTTDRAPMNTEAF
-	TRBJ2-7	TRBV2	ASSPAGRSSYEQY
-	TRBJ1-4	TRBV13	ASSPRQAGTNEKLF
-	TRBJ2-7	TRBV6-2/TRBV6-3	ASSHRVYEQY
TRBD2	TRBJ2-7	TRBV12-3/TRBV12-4	ASSPGLAEPPYEQY
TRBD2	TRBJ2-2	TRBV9	ASSSSGFRPSNTGELF
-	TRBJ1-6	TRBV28	ASSLSVRNSPLH
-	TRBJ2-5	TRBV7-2	ALLAELPTGQETQY
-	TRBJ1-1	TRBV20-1	SAEGEASTEAF
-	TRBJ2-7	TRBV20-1	SASSGEPPAVISYEQY
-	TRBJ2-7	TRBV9	ASSVVGNEQY
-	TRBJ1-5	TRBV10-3	AIRHEGWSQPQH
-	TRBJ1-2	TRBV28	ASSSTYVSYGYT
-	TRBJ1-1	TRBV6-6	ASSYRGPSNPNTEAF
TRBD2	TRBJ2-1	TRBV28	ASSLYGRVYEQF
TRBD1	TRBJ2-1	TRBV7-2	ASSLVQGVYEQF
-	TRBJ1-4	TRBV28	ASSPGGASDIEKLF
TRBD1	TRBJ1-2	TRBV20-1	SALTGVYGYT
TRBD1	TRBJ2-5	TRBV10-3	AISQGVFQETQY
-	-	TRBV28	ASSLPAGPYYEQY
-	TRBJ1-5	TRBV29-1	SVGGRANQPQH
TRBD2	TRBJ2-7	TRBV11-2	ASRELAGDPYEQY
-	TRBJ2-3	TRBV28	ASSFSLVQGLRTDTQY
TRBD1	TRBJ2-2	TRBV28	AHKGAGNTGELF
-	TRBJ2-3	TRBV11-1	ASSRGLPNTDTQY
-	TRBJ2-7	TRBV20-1	SAKGEVEQY
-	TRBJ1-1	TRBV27	ASSPDGREAF
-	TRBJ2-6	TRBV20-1	SARVDRPLLSGANVLT
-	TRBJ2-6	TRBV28	ASSWTVSGANVLT
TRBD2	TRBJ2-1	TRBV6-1	ASIFSGISYNEQF
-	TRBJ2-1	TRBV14	ASSQDPWGSYNEQF
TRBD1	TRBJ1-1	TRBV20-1	SAPRQGGSTEAF
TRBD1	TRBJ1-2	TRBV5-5	ASSILTGNYGYT
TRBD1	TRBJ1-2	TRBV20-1	SARAWDRYGYT